This T cell receptor (beta chain) was obtained from a study of blood T cell repertoires in COVID-19. Study overall: Samples taken during acute and convalescent COVID-19 were collected in the United States, Italy and Spain. Sources were T cells, B-cell-depleted T cells, or PBMCs; the material itself was cDNA or gDNA.

Trimming cost V 1 base and J 2 bases, with 12 bases left between them. CDR1 and CDR2 (germline): WNHNN, SYGVQD (reference sequence). CDR3 size: 15 residues. In the source study's methods: Nucleated cell number was recorded as an estimate derived from reference gene primer amplification. Clones were sequenced by immunoSEQ multiplex PCR, and TCRdb holds only the in-frame ones, with some missing. V and J calls plus clone size are reproduced from that table; the DNA served to infer D and trimming. The data contain 100,000 to 150,000 clones, roughly 88% of them singletons. Material for sequencing was peripheral blood. The rearrangement uses TRBV10-1 and TRBJ2-7; TRBD2 might be the D (6 bases). The TCR sequence derives from a man in his 70s with active COVID-19. Here the CDR3 reads CASSEWASEPYEQYF. In nucleotides, the CDR3 is TGCGCCAGCAGTGAGTGGGCTAGCGAACCCTACGAGCAGTACTTC.